This TCR beta chain derives from a study of siplizumab effects on memory and regulatory T cells. Across the study: At roughly 1 ug/mL of siplizumab or without drug, mixed lymphocyte reactions were set up in pairs. Findings and limits, study-wide: Naive T cells appeared more varied than memory cells and looked like key alloresponse contributors. A mean of approximately 70% of mappable alloreactive CD4+ clones were Treg-derived with siplizumab, compared with 26.9% in controls. The authors did not confirm suppressive function in proliferating Tregs from siplizumab cultures.

Coculturing at 37°C lasted about six days for the mixed lymphocyte reaction cells. The count of this clone is one. Its antigen is not identified. The CDR3 runs 16 residues. V shed 2 bases and J shed 6 bases, with 16 bases lying between them. Per germline, CDR1 SGHTA and CDR2 FQGNSA. Clones were sequenced by immunoSEQ multiplex PCR, and TCRdb holds only the in-frame ones, with some missing. This table has fewer than 900 clones, roughly two thirds appearing once. The V and J genes are TRBV7-2 and TRBJ2-2; perhaps TRBD2 as D (6 bases). The specimen was CFSE-low (dividing) CD4+ T cells sorted from an allogeneic mixed lymphocyte reaction. The source is a human donor in good health; the cells came from an allogeneic mixed lymphocyte reaction. Some clones in this sample may be carry-over from other donors' samples. DNA for the CDR3: TGTGCCAGCAGCTTACTCGGAGGGCGGGTGTCCGGGGAGCTGTTTTTT. Translating gives CASSLLGGRVSGELFF. The entire variable domain, with the rest obtained from reference TRBV7-2 and TRBJ2-2, is as follows: GAGVSQSPSNKVTEKGKDVELRCDPISGHTALYWYRQSLGQGLEFLIYFQGNSAPDKSGLPSDRFSAERTGGSVSTLTIQRTQQEDSAVYLCASSLLGGRVSGELFFGEGSRLTVL.